One sample yielded the 28 T cell receptor beta chains listed below, sequenced in a study of T cell clonality in common variable immunodeficiency. Only in-frame clones appear in the TCRdb table, and some are missing; sequencing was by immunoSEQ multiplex PCR. The sample yields about 52,000 clones, without any singletons. Sequencing used peripheral blood mononuclear cells. Receptor source: a person aged 18 to 75 in good health.

This clone occurred many times. Here the CDR3 reads CASSLTSSGGGDTDTQYF. The DNA read from the CDR3 is TGTGCCAGCAGCTTAACCTCCTCGGGAGGGGGGGACACAGATACG. This chain joins TRBV7-3 and TRBJ2-3; 8 bases are a match to TRBD2. The sequence runs out 3 residues before the end of the CDR3; the remainder is reconstructed from the germline J gene. With V trimmed by 0 bases and J by 2 bases, 10 bases remained unmatched. Germline V gives CDR1 SGHTA, CDR2 FQGTGA. This CDR3 spans 18 amino acids.

This clone was seen at least ten times. The CDR3 is cut off 3 residues early in the read; its end comes from the germline J gene. The gene calls are TRBV19 and TRBJ2-1; no clear D gene. Germline CDR1 and CDR2: LNHDA and SQIVND (reference sequence). The CDR3 is made up of 17 amino acids. Trimming stripped 1 base from V and 0 bases from J, with 13 bases between. CDR3 residues: CASSIGRSDISYNEQFF. CDR3 DNA, as far as it was read: TGTGCCAGTAGTATAGGTCGTTCCGACATCTCCTACAATGAG.

This clone showed up many times. The read terminates 3 residues ahead of where the CDR3 ends, so the germline J gene completes it. V gene TRBV20-1 combines with J gene TRBJ2-3; 13 nucleotides align to TRBD2. V gave up 0 bases and J gave up 0 bases; unmatched junction bases: 3. This CDR3 comprises 17 residues. CDR1 DFQATT and CDR2 SNEGSKA come from the germline V gene (reference sequence). The CDR3 DNA, read in part, is TGCAGTGCTAGAGATTCGGGACTAGCGGGGAGCACAGATACG. Its protein product is CSARDSGLAGSTDT. The full CDR3 protein is CSARDSGLAGSTDTQYF.

Notes on this clone: The read finishes 3 residues shy of the CDR3 end, and the germline J gene is used to complete it. This chain uses TRBV7-9 with TRBJ1-1; TRBD1 might be the D (5 bases). There are 15 residues in the CDR3. In germline, CDR1 is SEHNR, CDR2 FQNEAQ (reference sequence). Partial CDR3 DNA: TGTGCCAGCAGCTCCAGGGACTCTGACTCCTACGAG. Translating gives CASSSRDSDSYE. The whole CDR3 is CASSSRDSDSYEAFF.

This clone has a count of ten or more. The CDR3 is cut off 3 residues early in the read; its end comes from the germline J gene. The rearrangement links TRBV6-2 or TRBV6-3 to TRBJ2-7; 10 nucleotides match TRBD1. CDR1 is MNHEY and CDR2 is SVGEGT in the germline V gene. V lost 6 bases and J lost 2; bases outside the gene matches: 7. The length of the CDR3 is 15 residues. CDR3 region: CASRTHGTGAYEQYF. The CDR3 DNA, read in part, is TGTGCCAGCAGGACTCACGGGACAGGGGCCTACGAG.

At least ten counts were recorded for this clone. The read ends 3 residues before the CDR3 terminus; that terminus is restored from the germline J gene. The gene calls are TRBV4-2 and TRBJ1-1; possible D gene TRBD1, 5 bases. From germline, CDR1 is LGHNA and CDR2 YNFKEQ. This CDR3 contains 15 residues. The ends were cut back, 7 bases at V and 5 bases at J, with 20 bases in the middle. The sequenced part of the CDR3 DNA is TGTGCCAGCACCCACCGGGTCTGGGGCGAAACTGAA. Translated, it gives CASTHRVWGETE. The full CDR3 protein reads CASTHRVWGETEAFF.

This clone was detected only a few times. The read terminates 3 residues ahead of where the CDR3 ends, so the germline J gene completes it. This chain connects TRBV19 to TRBJ1-4; TRBD1 matches 7 bases. The CDR3 spans 17 residues. Germline V gene data show CDR1 as LNHDA and CDR2 as SQIVND (reference sequence). The CDR3 DNA, read in part, is TGTGCCAGTAGTATTGGCAGGGGGAATGGCTATAATTCACCA. Its protein product is CASSIGRGNGYNSP. The entire CDR3 protein is CASSIGRGNGYNSPLFF.

This clone came up a few times. The sequenced CDR3 bases are TGCAGTGCTCGGCCTACTAGCGGGGGGAGCTCCTACGAG. Translated, it gives CSARPTSGGSSYE. Given in full, the CDR3 is CSARPTSGGSSYEQYF. The chain employs TRBV20-1 and TRBJ2-7; 12 bases are shared with TRBD2. The read terminates 3 residues ahead of where the CDR3 ends, so the germline J gene completes it. V lost 5 bases and J lost 0; bases outside the gene matches: 8. There are 16 residues in the CDR3. CDR1 is DFQATT, CDR2 SNEGSKA, per germline (reference sequence).

In its sample, this clone was seen many times. The read gets to within 3 residues of the CDR3 end, and the germline J gene fills in the rest. Different DNA sequences within this sample yield the same CDR3. This rearrangement joins TRBV2 to TRBJ1-3; TRBD1 aligns across 7 bases. Trimming took 1 base from V and 2 from J; bases not matched to a gene: 5. Germline V lookup: CDR1 SNHLY, CDR2 FYNNEI. The CDR3 totals 16 residues. The CDR3 loop is CASSEVGQIPGNTIYF. The CDR3 DNA, read in part, is TGTGCCAGCAGTGAAGTGGGACAGATCCCTGGAAACACC.

This clone was detected many times. The sequenced fragment ends 3 residues before the CDR3 boundary, so the rest is inferred from the germline J gene. The J gene is TRBJ2-3, the V gene TRBV7-2, with 9 bases fitting TRBD2. The germline V gene has CDR1 SGHTA and CDR2 FQGNSA. The length of the CDR3 is 15 residues. Germline trimming cut 2 bases from V and 4 bases from J; bases unmatched to any gene: 4. CDR3 bases read: TGTGCCAGCAGCTTAATAGCGGGAGAAGCAGATACG. Encoded protein: CASSLIAGEADT. The full CDR3 reads CASSLIAGEADTQYF.

As regards this clone: The read ends 3 residues shy of where the CDR3 ends; the end is completed using the germline J gene. The chain employs TRBV5-1 and TRBJ2-3; 12 nucleotides line up with TRBD2. This CDR3 spans 17 amino acids. Germline V gives CDR1 SGHRS, CDR2 YFSETQ. V dropped 1 base and J dropped 2; count of bases not matched to a gene: 5. CDR3 amino acids: CASSLRLAGGHTDTQYF. CDR3 DNA, as far as it was read: TGCGCCAGCAGCTTGAGGCTAGCGGGAGGGCACACAGATACG.

Many counts were recorded for this clone. The CDR3 end lies 3 residues beyond the end of the read and is filled in from the germline J gene. The chain couples TRBV7-6 to TRBJ2-3; D possibly corresponds to TRBD2 (5 bases). Between the trimmed V and J ends, which lost 0 bases and 6 bases, there was a span of 10 bases. The CDR3 is 14 amino acids. From germline, CDR1 is SGHVS and CDR2 FNYEAQ. The CDR3 loop is CASSLADLADTQYF. The DNA read from the CDR3 is TGTGCCAGCAGCTTAGCCGATTTAGCGGATACG.

This clone was detected many times. The CDR3 is cut off 3 residues early in the read; its end comes from the germline J gene. The J gene is TRBJ1-3, the V gene TRBV11-3; D gene unclear. Per germline, CDR1 SGHNT and CDR2 YENEEA. The CDR3 totals 14 residues. V was trimmed by 1 base and J by 2 bases, leaving 6 bases between them. The CDR3 DNA, read in part, is TGTGCCAGCAGCTTAGGGGCTGCTGGAAACACC. Translation: CASSLGAAGNT. The whole CDR3 protein is CASSLGAAGNTIYF.

This clone was recorded a few times. Sequencing ends 3 residues short of the CDR3 end; the germline J gene provides the rest. The V call is TRBV30, the J call TRBJ1-1; 7 bases are shared with TRBD1. Per germline, CDR1 GTSNPN and CDR2 SVGIG (reference sequence). This CDR3 comprises 12 residues. CDR3 sequence reads: CASDRDGKGAFF. CDR3 DNA (partial): TGTGCCAGTGACAGGGATGGTAAGGGT.

This clone was observed a handful of times. The observed sequence ends 3 residues before the CDR3 terminus, with the missing tail filled in from the germline J gene. The chain couples TRBV7-2 to TRBJ1-1, with D possibly matching TRBD1 (6 bases). The CDR3 runs to 15 residues. Germline CDR1 SGHTA, CDR2 FQGNSA. Between the trimmed V and J ends, which lost 5 bases and 0 bases, there was a span of 13 bases. CDR3 in amino acids: CASSPLTGMNTEAFF. The sequenced part of the CDR3 DNA is TGTGCCAGCAGCCCCCTGACAGGTATGAACACTGAA.

The table lists this clone with many counts. The read is 3 residues too short to cover the CDR3 end, so that end is filled in from the germline J gene. V and J are TRBV6-2 or TRBV6-3 and TRBJ2-5, with unresolved D. CDR3 length equals 12 residues. Germline V lookup: CDR1 MNHEY, CDR2 SVGEGT. V gave up 2 bases and J gave up 5 bases, with 6 bases separating them. Here the CDR3 reads CASSYPGETQYF. CDR3 DNA, as far as it was read: TGTGCCAGCAGTTACCCCGGTGAGACC.

Note on this clone: The sequence runs out 3 residues before the end of the CDR3; the remainder is reconstructed from the germline J gene. The rearrangement joins TRBV18 to TRBJ2-3; 13 bases align to TRBD2. J was trimmed by 5 bases and V by 5 bases; bases with no gene match: 13. The CDR3 runs to 18 residues. Germline CDR1 reads KGHSH; CDR2 reads LQKENI. Here the CDR3 reads CASSDQTSGGAFEDTQYF. The part of the CDR3 DNA that was read is TGTGCCAGCTCAGACCAAACTAGCGGGGGGGCCTTTGAAGATACG.

Concerning this clone: Read coverage stops 3 residues before the CDR3 terminus; the germline J gene supplies the remainder. The rearrangement uses TRBV30 and TRBJ1-1; D not resolved. The CDR3 is made up of 14 amino acids. Looked up from germline, CDR1 is GTSNPN and CDR2 is SVGIG (reference sequence). CDR3 DNA (partial): TGTGCCTGGAGTGTAGGCGCGGGAGATTATGAG. Translated: CAWSVGAGDYE. The full CDR3 is CAWSVGAGDYEAFF. Variable domain in full (rest from reference TRBV30 and TRBJ1-1): SQTIHQWPATLVQPVGSPLSLECTVEGTSNPNLYWYRQAAGRGLQLLFYSVGIGQISSEVPQNLSASRPQDRQFILSSKKLLLSDSGFYLCAWSVGAGDYEAFFGQGTRLTVV.

This clone was observed at least ten times. The read stops 3 residues short of the end of the CDR3; the missing end is completed from the germline J gene. This sequence joins TRBV19 and TRBJ1-1, with TRBD1 as a possible D gene (5 bases). The CDR3 consists of 13 residues. V was cut by 3 bases and J by 6 bases, with 11 bases left in between. Germline CDR1 is LNHDA and CDR2 is SQIVND (reference sequence). Incomplete CDR3 DNA: TGTGCCAGTAGTATGGGGCCCCAGGCTGAA. Its translation is CASSMGPQAE. The entire CDR3 reads CASSMGPQAEAFF. The full variable domain, in which reference TRBV19 and TRBJ1-1 provide the parts outside the CDR3, is DGGITQSPKYLFRKEGQNVTLSCEQNLNHDAMYWYRQDPGQGLRLIYYSQIVNDFQKGDIAEGYSVSREKKESFPLTVTSAQKNPTAFYLCASSMGPQAEAFFGQGTRLTVV.

The sample holds many counts of this clone. The CDR3 sequence: CASSPGTGHNEKLFF. The covered CDR3 bases are TGTGCCAGCAGCCCAGGGACAGGGCATAATGAAAAA. The rearrangement links TRBV7-6 to TRBJ1-4; 9 bases agree with TRBD1. The observed sequence ends 3 residues before the CDR3 terminus, with the missing tail filled in from the germline J gene. The V gene's germline CDR1 is SGHVS and CDR2 FNYEAQ. Trimming cost V 5 bases and J 4 bases; bases outside gene matches: 5. The CDR3 spans 15 residues.

Regarding this clone: The DNA ends 3 residues before the CDR3 does, and the rest of the CDR3 is filled in from the germline J gene. The chain links TRBV5-5 to TRBJ1-1; possible D gene TRBD1, 6 bases. V lost 3 bases, J lost 5 bases, and 11 bases lay in between. Germline assignment: CDR1 SGHKS and CDR2 YYEKEE (reference sequence). The CDR3 has 13 amino acids. Here the CDR3 reads CASSWSGQTEAFF. Incomplete CDR3 DNA: TGTGCCAGCAGCTGGTCCGGACAGACTGAA.

This clone was counted between two and nine times. The CDR3 extends 3 residues past the end of the read, so its final part is completed from the germline J gene. The chain employs TRBV7-2 and TRBJ1-5; no reliable D call. This CDR3 comprises 13 residues. The germline V gene has CDR1 SGHTA and CDR2 FQGNSA. Trimming took 5 bases from V and 6 from J, leaving 11 bases between them. The part of the CDR3 DNA that was read is TGTGCCAGCAGCCCCGAGGGTTTTCAGCCC. It encodes CASSPEGFQP. The complete CDR3 protein is CASSPEGFQPQHF.

This clone was observed at least ten times. Incomplete CDR3 DNA: TGTGCCAGCAGCTTAGTTGGCGGCGCGAACACCGGGGAG. Protein: CASSLVGGANTGE. The full CDR3 sequence reads CASSLVGGANTGELFF. This rearrangement joins TRBV7-8 to TRBJ2-2; the D is unclear. With the read ending 3 residues before the CDR3 end, the germline J gene is used to fill in that end. Germline V gene lookup returns CDR1 SGHVS and CDR2 FQNEAQ. V lost 1 base to trimming and J lost 0 bases, with 9 bases between them. The CDR3 length is 16 residues.

This clone has a count of ten or more. The read ends 3 residues early relative to the CDR3; the germline J gene fills the gap. The chain employs TRBV6-2 or TRBV6-3 and TRBJ2-3; a possible D gene is TRBD2 (6 bases). Germline V gene lookup returns CDR1 MNHEY and CDR2 SVGEGT. CDR3 length equals 13 residues. The germline V and J ends were trimmed by 7 bases and 3 bases, with 11 bases remaining between them. The CDR3 region is CASKLAATDTQYF. The sequenced part of the CDR3 DNA is TGTGCCAGCAAATTAGCGGCAACAGATACG.

For this clone: Coverage ceases 3 residues before the CDR3 finishes, and the germline J gene fills in the end. The V gene is TRBV6-4, the J gene TRBJ2-1, with unresolved D. Germline V gene sequence: CDR1 MRHNA, CDR2 SNTAGT. This CDR3 spans 16 amino acids. V lost 2 bases, J lost 0 bases, and 11 bases lay in between. CDR3 sequence reads: CASSDRSRSSYNEQFF. The covered CDR3 bases are TGTGCCAGCAGTGACCGATCCAGAAGCTCCTACAATGAG.

This clone was observed at least ten times. The read comes to an end 3 residues before the CDR3 does, leaving the germline J gene to fill in the end. The chain links TRBV14 to TRBJ2-7; possible D gene TRBD1, 6 bases. The CDR3 runs 14 residues. CDR1 and CDR2 from the germline V gene are SGHDN and FVKESK. The V end was cut by 1 base, the J end by 4 bases, with 11 bases between. The CDR3 reads CASSQAGAYYEQYF. CDR3 bases read: TGTGCCAGCAGCCAAGCAGGGGCGTATTACGAG.

This clone was seen repeatedly, ten times or more. The sequence runs out 3 residues before the end of the CDR3; the remainder is reconstructed from the germline J gene. This rearrangement joins TRBV7-8 to TRBJ2-4; D ambiguous. Germline lookup yields CDR1 SGHVS and CDR2 FQNEAQ. Trimming took 2 bases from V and 1 from J, leaving 12 bases between them. The CDR3 length is 16 residues. The covered CDR3 bases are TGTGCCAGCAGCTTAATCGGCGGCCGGGCCAAAAACATT. As protein: CASSLIGGRAKNI. In full, the CDR3 reads CASSLIGGRAKNIQYF.

Many counts were recorded for this clone. The read stops 3 residues short of the end of the CDR3; the missing end is completed from the germline J gene. The V call is TRBV7-8, the J call TRBJ2-7, with D possibly being TRBD2 (6 bases). Germline CDR1 reads SGHVS; CDR2 reads FQNEAQ. The CDR3 has 13 amino acids. V lost 5 bases, J lost 4 bases, and 12 bases lay in between. The CDR3 loop is CASSRDSAYEQYF. CDR3 DNA, as far as it was read: TGTGCCAGCAGCCGGGACTCTGCTTACGAG.